The clone carrying this TCR beta chain was counted a few times. The data belong to a study of blood T cell repertoires in COVID-19. The overall study: There were acute and convalescent COVID-19 samples, and they came from the United States, Italy and Spain. Sources were T cells, B-cell-depleted T cells, or PBMCs; the material itself was cDNA or gDNA.

As handled by the study authors: Cell counts per sample came from amplifying reference gene primers. The method was immunoSEQ multiplex PCR; TCRdb's version includes in-frame clones alone and lacks a portion of them. V and J calls and clone size are as listed in that table; D and trimming were resolved from the DNA. The data show 180,000 or so clones, 70% to 90% seen once. The V end was cut by 2 bases, the J end by 5 bases, with 2 bases between. The CDR3 has 11 amino acids. CDR1 and CDR2 from the germline V gene are KGHDR and SFDVKD. The rearrangement uses TRBV24-1 and TRBJ2-5; D remains ambiguous. The sequencing input was peripheral blood. This sequence was found in a woman of 80 years or more with acute or convalescent COVID-19. The CDR3 sequence is CATSDSETQYF. The CDR3 DNA reads as TGTGCCACCAGTGATTCGGAGACCCAGTACTTC.